This TCR beta chain was sequenced during a study of regulatory T cells. The germline CDR1 and CDR2 sequences are MDHEN and SYDVKM. Trimming cost V 4 bases and J 6 bases, with 34 bases left between them. CDR3 size: 20 residues. This clone was observed once. Amplification used 52 TRBV primers and 13 TRBJ primers. Libraries were prepared by immunoSEQ multiplex PCR; TCRdb keeps only in-frame clonotypes and omits some of them. Among some 20,000 clones listed, roughly 93% were seen once. The chain has TRBV28 and TRBJ2-7; no clear D gene. The sequencing input was CD8+ T cells sorted from blood. This clonotype was obtained from a child younger than 10 with CD3G deficiency. The CDR3 bases are TGTGCCAGCAGTTCCCGATACGGTCCCTGGGCCTCTCAGTGGGCGCCCGAGCAGTACTTC. Residues: CASSSRYGPWASQWAPEQYF. The whole variable domain, remainder taken from reference TRBV28 and TRBJ2-7, is DVKVTQSSRYLVKRTGEKVFLECVQDMDHENMFWYRQDPGLGLRLIYFSYDVKMKEKGDIPEGYSVSREKKERFSLILESASTNQTSMYLCASSSRYGPWASQWAPEQYFGPGTRLTVT.